The rows below give T cell receptor beta chains drawn from one sample of a study of cytomegalovirus exposure and HLA in healthy donors. The table came from immunoSEQ multiplex PCR; TCRdb's copy has only in-frame clones and leaves some out. Its table lists fewer than 100,000 clones. Sequencing input: PBMCs. Receptors originate from a woman aged 55-70 years in good health and CMV-seronegative. Each CDR3 is given with its conserved first and last residue. Each record gives: V gene, J gene, D gene, CDR3 protein, CDR3 DNA. The D gene is left open where the match is weak.

>TRBV19|TRBJ2-1|TRBD2
CASSIGGDYNNEQFF
TGTGCCAGTAGTATAGGCGGGGACTATAACAATGAGCAGTTCTTC
>TRBV30|TRBJ1-1|NA
CAFLGRGKTEAFF
TGTGCCTTCCTAGGGAGGGGAAAGACTGAAGCTTTCTTT
>TRBV15|TRBJ2-5|TRBD2
CATSRGWGLAASTPYQETQYF
TGTGCCACCAGCAGGGGTTGGGGACTAGCGGCTTCTACCCCGTACCAAGAGACCCAGTACTTC
>TRBV7-7|TRBJ2-3|NA
CASSITGSETDTQYF
TGTGCTAGCAGCATAACAGGGTCGGAAACAGATACGCAGTATTTT
>TRBV18|TRBJ2-5|TRBD1
CASSLARDRGETQYF
TGTGCCAGCTCACTCGCCCGGGACAGGGGAGAGACCCAGTACTTC
>TRBV30|TRBJ2-1|TRBD2
CAWSRGASGNEQFF
TGTGCCTGGAGTCGGGGGGCTAGCGGGAATGAGCAGTTCTTC
>TRBV5-1|TRBJ1-1|NA
CASSSMAGDTEAFF
TGCGCCAGCAGCTCCATGGCAGGGGACACTGAAGCTTTCTTT
>TRBV27|TRBJ1-2|TRBD1
CASSFTGTGVYGYTF
TGTGCCAGCAGTTTTACCGGGACAGGGGTCTATGGCTACACCTTC
>TRBV6-5|TRBJ1-2|TRBD1
CASSPGTGTYGYTF
TGTGCCAGCAGCCCCGGGACAGGGACTTATGGCTACACCTTC
>TRBV2|TRBJ2-3|TRBD2
CASRQTSGSSSTQYF
TGTGCCAGCAGACAGACTAGCGGGAGCTCCTCGACGCAGTATTTT
>TRBV15|TRBJ2-3|TRBD2
CATSRATQLAGSTDTQYF
TGTGCCACCAGCAGAGCAACCCAACTAGCGGGTAGCACAGATACGCAGTATTTT
>TRBV30|TRBJ2-3|TRBD2
CAREVQDTQYF
TGTGCCCGGGAGGTTCAAGATACGCAGTATTTT
>TRBV19|TRBJ2-1|NA
CASSIELVTVEQFF
TGTGCCAGTAGTATAGAGCTAGTTACGGTCGAGCAGTTCTTC
>TRBV5-1|TRBJ2-1|TRBD1
CASSPGGTGVHNEQFF
TGCGCCAGCAGCCCGGGAGGGACAGGGGTTCACAATGAGCAGTTCTTC
>TRBV2|TRBJ2-5|TRBD2
CASTELAGGQETQYF
TGTGCCAGCACCGAACTAGCGGGAGGGCAAGAGACCCAGTACTTC
>TRBV19|TRBJ2-7|TRBD1
CASSIVQGGHEQYF
TGTGCCAGTAGTATTGTACAGGGGGGCCACGAGCAGTACTTC
>TRBV5-1|TRBJ2-1|TRBD2
CASSLWEGADNEQFF
TGCGCCAGCAGCTTGTGGGAGGGAGCCGACAATGAGCAGTTCTTC
>TRBV28|TRBJ2-5|NA
CASSRPTGWGQQETQYF
TGTGCCAGCAGTCGCCCGACAGGTTGGGGCCAACAAGAGACCCAGTACTTC
>TRBV9|TRBJ2-5|NA
CASSTGSGETQYF
TGTGCCAGCAGCACAGGATCCGGCGAGACCCAGTACTTC
>TRBV6-5|TRBJ2-7|TRBD1
CASSYKIDRVHYEQYF
TGTGCCAGCAGCTACAAAATTGACAGGGTGCACTACGAGCAGTACTTC
>TRBV28|TRBJ2-7|TRBD1
CASSLPGTGSYEQYF
TGTGCCAGCAGTTTACCCGGGACAGGATCCTACGAGCAGTACTTC
>TRBV6-5|TRBJ2-7|NA
CASSYSLSASYEQYF
TGTGCCAGCAGTTACTCCCTTAGCGCCTCCTACGAGCAGTACTTC
>TRBV6-6|TRBJ2-2|TRBD1
CASNTGTGDGELFF
TGTGCCAGCAACACCGGGACAGGGGACGGGGAGCTGTTTTTT
>TRBV7-9|TRBJ2-1|TRBD1
CASSRQGQMIDEQFF
TGTGCCAGCAGCCGTCAGGGACAGATGATCGATGAGCAGTTCTTC
>TRBV2|TRBJ1-4|TRBD1
CASSSDRGKEKLFF
TGTGCCAGCAGTTCGGACAGGGGAAAAGAAAAACTGTTTTTT
>TRBV2|TRBJ2-7|NA
CASQLGDEQYF
TGTGCCAGCCAACTGGGAGACGAGCAGTACTTC
>TRBV6-1|TRBJ1-4|NA
CASVQTANEKLFF
TGTGCCAGCGTACAGACAGCTAATGAAAAACTGTTTTTT
>TRBV5-4|TRBJ2-1|NA
CASSRGGDSYNEQFF
TGTGCCAGCAGCAGGGGCGGAGACTCCTACAATGAGCAGTTCTTC
>TRBV11-2|TRBJ1-1|NA
CASSPQPGDTEAFF
TGTGCCAGCAGCCCCCAGCCGGGGGACACTGAAGCTTTCTTT
>TRBV25-1|TRBJ1-2|NA
CASSEQGDRLGGYGYTF
TGTGCCAGCAGTGAACAGGGTGACAGGCTTGGGGGCTATGGCTACACCTTC
>TRBV29-1|TRBJ2-6|TRBD2
CSVELAGGPGANVLTF
TGCAGCGTTGAACTAGCGGGAGGCCCTGGGGCCAACGTCCTGACTTTC